Here is one T cell receptor (beta chain) with its context. Primers for the PCR totalled 60 Vbeta and 13 Jbeta. The assay was immunoSEQ multiplex PCR, and TCRdb's table has in-frame clones only and misses some. The profile shows around 99,000 clones, around 80% of them singletons. Germline V gene data show CDR1 as MNHEY and CDR2 as SVGAGI. V was trimmed by 2 bases and J by 4 bases, leaving 14 bases between them. This CDR3 is built from 15 residues. The sample comes from a study of cytomegalovirus exposure and HLA in healthy donors. Sequenced: PBMCs. This TCR derives from a man aged 25 to 40 in good health and CMV-seropositive. This chain uses TRBV6-5 with TRBJ2-5, with D possibly being TRBD2 (5 bases). The CDR3 region has the DNA TGTGCCAGCAGTTACGTGTCTAGCCGGGGAGAGACCCAGTACTTC. As protein: CASSYVSSRGETQYF.